This T cell receptor (beta chain) was captured by sequencing in a study of response to subunit inactivated influenza vaccine. Study-wide results and limits: It was the authors' suggestion that each seasonal influenza vaccination recruits few new T cells.

This clonotype has at least ten counts. Its matching antigen is unknown. There are 15 residues in the CDR3. Germline V gene sequence: CDR1 MNHEY, CDR2 SVGEGT. With 5 bases removed from V and 6 bases from J, the gap between germline ends came to 17 bases. MiXCR was run by TCRdb on the RT-PCR reads, yielding one entry per CDR3 protein. The sample includes over 450,000 distinct CDR3 sequences, around 13% of them seen just once. The TCR was taken from a man aged 50-60 years who received an inactivated influenza vaccine. The source material was PBMCs from blood, sampled more than 35 days after vaccination. This chain links TRBV6-2 or TRBV6-3 with TRBJ1-5; D is unresolved. CDR3 region: CASSRIGISTQPQHF. For the CDR3, the DNA is TGTGCCAGCAGTCGAATAGGGATTTCGACTCAGCCCCAGCATTTT.